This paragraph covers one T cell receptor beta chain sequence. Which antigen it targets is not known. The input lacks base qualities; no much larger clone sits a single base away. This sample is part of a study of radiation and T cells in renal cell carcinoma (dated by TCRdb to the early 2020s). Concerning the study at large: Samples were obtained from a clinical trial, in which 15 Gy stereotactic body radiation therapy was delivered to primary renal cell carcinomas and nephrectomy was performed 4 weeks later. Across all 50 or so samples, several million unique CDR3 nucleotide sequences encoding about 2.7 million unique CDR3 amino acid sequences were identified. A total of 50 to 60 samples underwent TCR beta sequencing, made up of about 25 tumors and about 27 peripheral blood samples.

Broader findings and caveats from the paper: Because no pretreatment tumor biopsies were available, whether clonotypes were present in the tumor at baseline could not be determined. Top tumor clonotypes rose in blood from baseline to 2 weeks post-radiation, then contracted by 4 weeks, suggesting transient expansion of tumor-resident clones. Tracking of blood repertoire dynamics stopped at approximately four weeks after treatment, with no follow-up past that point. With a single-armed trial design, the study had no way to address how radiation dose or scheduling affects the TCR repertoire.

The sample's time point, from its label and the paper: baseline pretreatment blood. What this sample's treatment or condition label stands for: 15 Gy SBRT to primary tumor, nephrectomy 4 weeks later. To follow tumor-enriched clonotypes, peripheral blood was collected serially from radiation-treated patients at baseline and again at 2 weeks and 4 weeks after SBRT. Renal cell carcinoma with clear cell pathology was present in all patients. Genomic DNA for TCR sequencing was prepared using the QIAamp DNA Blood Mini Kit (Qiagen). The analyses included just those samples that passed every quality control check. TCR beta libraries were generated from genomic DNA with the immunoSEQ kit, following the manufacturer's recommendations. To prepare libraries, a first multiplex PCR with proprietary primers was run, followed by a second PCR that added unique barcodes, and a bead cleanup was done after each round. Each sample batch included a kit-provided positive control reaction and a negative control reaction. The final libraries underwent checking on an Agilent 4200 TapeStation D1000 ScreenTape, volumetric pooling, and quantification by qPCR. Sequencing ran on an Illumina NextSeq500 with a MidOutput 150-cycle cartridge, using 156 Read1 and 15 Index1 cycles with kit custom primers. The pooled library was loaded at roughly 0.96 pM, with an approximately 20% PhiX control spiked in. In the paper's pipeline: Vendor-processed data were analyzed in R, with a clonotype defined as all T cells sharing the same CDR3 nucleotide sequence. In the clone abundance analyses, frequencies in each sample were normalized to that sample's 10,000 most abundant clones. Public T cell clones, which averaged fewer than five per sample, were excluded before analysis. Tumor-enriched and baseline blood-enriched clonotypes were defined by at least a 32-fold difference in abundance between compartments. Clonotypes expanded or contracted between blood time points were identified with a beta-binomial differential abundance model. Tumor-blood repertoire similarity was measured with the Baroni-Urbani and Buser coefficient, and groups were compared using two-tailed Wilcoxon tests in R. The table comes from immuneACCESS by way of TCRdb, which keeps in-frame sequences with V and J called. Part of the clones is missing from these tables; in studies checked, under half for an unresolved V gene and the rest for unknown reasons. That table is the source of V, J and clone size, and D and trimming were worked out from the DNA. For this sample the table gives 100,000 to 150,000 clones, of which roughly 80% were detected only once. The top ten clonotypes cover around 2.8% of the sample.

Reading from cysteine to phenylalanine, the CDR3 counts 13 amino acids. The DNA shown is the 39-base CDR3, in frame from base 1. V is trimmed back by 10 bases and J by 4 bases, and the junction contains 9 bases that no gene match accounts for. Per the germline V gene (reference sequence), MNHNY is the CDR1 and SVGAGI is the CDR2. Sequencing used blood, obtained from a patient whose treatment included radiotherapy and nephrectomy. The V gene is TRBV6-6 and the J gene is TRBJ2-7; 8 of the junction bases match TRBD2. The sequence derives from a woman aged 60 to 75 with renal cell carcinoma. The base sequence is TGTGCCACCTACCAAGCGGGAGCATACGAGCAGTACTTC. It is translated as CATYQAGAYEQYF.